The 3 T cell receptor beta chains given below trace back to one sample, sequenced in a study of CD8 T cells in ankylosing spondylitis. TCRdb analysed the 5' RACE reads with MiXCR anew, one entry per CDR3 protein. The table has about 190,000 distinct CDR3 sequences, 13% seen once. The specimen sequenced was blood, either unsorted or a sorted T cell fraction (not recorded which). The receptors were sampled from a female donor with ankylosing spondylitis or in good health (not recorded which).

The chain couples TRBV28 to TRBJ2-6; 7 bases fit TRBD1. Per the germline V gene, CDR1 is MDHEN and CDR2 is SYDVKM. Unmatched junction bases numbered 11, after V lost 6 bases and J lost 9 bases. The CDR3 is 15 residues long. The CDR3 DNA follows: TGTGCCAGCAGCTCCGACAGGGCATGGGTCAACGTCCTGACTTTC. Encoded protein: CASSSDRAWVNVLTF.

The rearrangement uses TRBV7-3 and TRBJ2-6, with TRBD2 matching 7 bases. Germline V gene lookup returns CDR1 SGHTA and CDR2 FQGTGA. V gave up 3 bases and J gave up 2 bases; unmatched junction bases: 10. CDR3 length: 18 residues. Here the CDR3 reads CASSFRLAGGAGANVLTF. The CDR3 DNA reads as TGTGCCAGCAGCTTCCGACTAGCAGGAGGCGCTGGGGCCAACGTCCTGACTTTC.

This clonotype was counted a few times. V and J are TRBV7-2 and TRBJ2-7; maybe TRBD2 (5 bases). Trimming stripped 1 base from V and 3 bases from J, with 13 bases between. This CDR3 contains 15 residues. Germline V gives CDR1 SGHTA, CDR2 FQGNSA. CDR3: CASSLGGTSVYEQYF. In DNA form, the CDR3 reads TGTGCCAGCAGCTTAGGAGGAACTAGTGTCTACGAGCAGTACTTC.